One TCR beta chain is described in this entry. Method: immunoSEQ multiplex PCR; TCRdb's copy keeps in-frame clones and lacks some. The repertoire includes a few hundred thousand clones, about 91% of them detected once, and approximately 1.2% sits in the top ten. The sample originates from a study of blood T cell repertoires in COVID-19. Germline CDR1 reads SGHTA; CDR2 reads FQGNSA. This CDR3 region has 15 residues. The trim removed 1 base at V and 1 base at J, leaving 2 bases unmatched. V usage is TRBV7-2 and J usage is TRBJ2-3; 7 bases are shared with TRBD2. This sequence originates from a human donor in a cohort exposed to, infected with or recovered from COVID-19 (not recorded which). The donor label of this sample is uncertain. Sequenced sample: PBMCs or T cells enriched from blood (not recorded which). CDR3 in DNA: TGTGCCAGCAGCTTAGGACTAGCAGGCACAGATACGCAGTATTTT. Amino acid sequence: CASSLGLAGTDTQYF.